The 23 T cell receptor beta chains in this list originate from one sample, sequenced in a study of blood T cell repertoires in COVID-19. Repertoires were generated with immunoSEQ multiplex PCR, while TCRdb's copy carries only in-frame clones and drops some. The sample holds 200,000 to 250,000 clones, 86% seen once. Source material: peripheral blood. The source of these receptors is a man aged 25-40 years who had recovered from COVID-19.

The chain employs TRBV5-1 and TRBJ1-3; a possible D gene is TRBD1 (5 bases). Germline CDR1 and CDR2: SGHRS and YFSETQ. V was cut by 4 bases and J by 0 bases, with 11 bases left in between. This CDR3 comprises 15 residues. The CDR3 is CASSTDSASGNTIYF. CDR3 DNA sequence: TGCGCCAGCAGCACCGACAGTGCCTCTGGAAACACCATATATTTT.

This chain uses TRBV5-8 with TRBJ2-7, with a tentative D call TRBD1 (6 bases). The CDR3 loop spans 15 amino acids. Looked up from germline, CDR1 is SGHTS and CDR2 is YDEGEE. Trimming removed 6 bases from V and 2 bases from J, with 18 bases in between. CDR3 DNA sequence: TGTGCCAGCAACCCAGGGGCCCCCCCTACCTACGAGCAGTACTTC. Translation: CASNPGAPPTYEQYF. The full variable domain, rest sourced from reference TRBV5-8 and TRBJ2-7, is EAGVTQSPTHLIKTRGQQATLRCSPISGHTSVYWYQQALGLGLQFLLWYDEGEERNRGNFPPRFSGRQFPNYSSELNVNALELEDSALYLCASNPGAPPTYEQYFGPGTRLTVT.

The chain has TRBV10-2 and TRBJ1-6; D remains ambiguous. Trimming left V 8 bases short and J 1 base short, with 6 bases between. This CDR3 spans 13 amino acids. Germline assignment: CDR1 WSHSY and CDR2 SAAADI. The CDR3 sequence: CASVGSYNSPLHF. CDR3 DNA sequence: TGCGCCAGCGTCGGGTCCTATAATTCACCCCTCCACTTT.

The chain recombines TRBV10-1 with TRBJ2-5; D remains unclear. CDR1 and CDR2 (germline): WNHNN, SYGVQD (reference sequence). The CDR3 is made up of 13 amino acids. V was cut by 5 bases and J by 4 bases, with 11 bases left in between. The CDR3 reads CASSFTAIETQYF. The CDR3 DNA sequence: TGCGCCAGCAGTTTTACCGCGATAGAGACCCAGTACTTC.

The chain combines TRBV7-2 with TRBJ1-2; TRBD1 aligns across 7 bases. The CDR3 length is 17 residues. V was clipped by 1 base and J by 0 bases; unmatched bases: 8. CDR1 is SGHTA and CDR2 is FQGNSA in the germline V gene. In DNA form, the CDR3 reads TGTGCCAGCAGCTTAGTCGCAGGGGGAGATTCTAACTATGGCTACACCTTC. Its protein product is CASSLVAGGDSNYGYTF.

J is TRBJ2-6 and V is TRBV7-9; D not certain. With 5 bases removed from V and 0 bases from J, the gap between germline ends came to 14 bases. Germline V CDR1 and CDR2: SEHNR, FQNEAQ (reference sequence). The CDR3 extends over 17 amino acids. The CDR3 reads CASSLGPRLSGANVLTF. In nucleotides, the CDR3 is TGTGCCAGCAGCCTAGGCCCCAGGCTCTCTGGGGCCAACGTCCTGACTTTC.

V usage is TRBV7-6 and J usage is TRBJ2-7; the match to TRBD1 covers 8 bases. The CDR3 totals 18 residues. Germline lookup yields CDR1 SGHVS and CDR2 FNYEAQ. J gave up 2 bases and V 5 bases, and 17 bases lay outside the gene matches. DNA for the CDR3: TGTGCCAGCAGCGCAACAGGATTGGGACAGGCGAATACCTACGAGCAGTACTTC. Its protein product is CASSATGLGQANTYEQYF.

The gene calls are TRBV5-1 and TRBJ1-1; D gene uncertain. The V and J ends lost 4 bases and 0 bases respectively, with 10 bases between them. There are 14 residues in the CDR3. In germline, CDR1 is SGHRS, CDR2 YFSETQ. CDR3 DNA: TGCGCCAGCAGCACAGACGGCATGAACACTGAAGCTTTCTTT. This encodes CASSTDGMNTEAFF.

This chain's CDR3 is CASSLAYLDRTNTGELFF. The CDR3 region has the DNA TGCGCCAGCAGCTTGGCTTACCTAGACAGGACGAACACCGGGGAGCTGTTTTTT. This chain connects TRBV5-1 to TRBJ2-2; the D gene is possibly TRBD1 (6 bases). CDR3 length equals 18 residues. V shed 0 bases and J shed 0 bases, with 15 bases lying between them. The germline CDR1 and CDR2 sequences are SGHRS and YFSETQ.

The rearrangement links TRBV19 to TRBJ2-3; TRBD2 matches 12 bases. Germline CDR1 reads LNHDA; CDR2 reads SQIVND (reference sequence). Trimming took 4 bases from V and 6 from J; bases not matched to a gene: 5. The CDR3 is 15 residues long. The CDR3 here is CASSTTSGGADTQYF. The CDR3 region has the DNA TGTGCCAGTAGTACGACTAGCGGGGGAGCGGATACGCAGTATTTT.

This clone appeared once. CDR3 DNA sequence: TGTGCCAGCAGTGAACAGGGTTTTGGAAACACCATATATTTT. This sequence encodes CASSEQGFGNTIYF. The V gene is TRBV6-1, the J gene TRBJ1-3; maybe TRBD1 (5 bases). V lost 2 bases and J lost 3, with 8 bases in between. The CDR3 runs 14 residues. Looked up from germline, CDR1 is MNHNS and CDR2 is SASEGT.

This chain joins TRBV4-1 and TRBJ2-1, with TRBD2 matching 7 bases. The CDR3 contains 15 residues. In germline, CDR1 is MGHRA, CDR2 YSYEKL. The junction had 7 bases not matched to a gene; V was cut back by 4 bases and J by 4 bases. The CDR3 DNA follows: TGCGCCAGCAGCCCCTCAATCGGGGGGTACAATGAGCAGTTCTTC. Residues: CASSPSIGGYNEQFF.

The chain uses TRBV3-1 (or the pseudogene TRBV3-2) and TRBJ1-1; D call uncertain. Germline CDR1 LGHDT, CDR2 YNNKEL (reference sequence). Deletions cut 3 bases from V and 6 bases from J, with 11 bases between. The CDR3 has 13 amino acids. CDR3: CASSHRGISEAFF. The CDR3 region has the DNA TGTGCCAGCAGCCATCGGGGTATATCTGAAGCTTTCTTT.

The chain employs TRBV6-5 and TRBJ2-7; 9 bases agree with TRBD1. Germline CDR1 reads MNHEY; CDR2 reads SVGAGI. After removal of 2 bases from V and 1 base from J, the junction contained 6 bases not matched to a gene. This CDR3 contains 16 residues. The DNA of the CDR3 is TGTGCCAGCAGTTACGCTTTTGGGACAGGGTCCTACGAGCAGTACTTC. Translating gives CASSYAFGTGSYEQYF.

This chain connects TRBV12-5 to TRBJ2-3; possible D gene TRBD2, 6 bases. There are 14 residues in the CDR3. Trimming stripped 7 bases from V and 11 bases from J, with 22 bases between. CDR1 and CDR2 from the germline V gene are LGHNT and FRNRAP. As DNA, the CDR3 is TGTGCTAGTGCCTCCCAGGGCGGCGGGGACGGGCAGTATTTT. Its protein product is CASASQGGGDGQYF.

This chain connects TRBV5-4 to TRBJ1-1, with D perhaps matching TRBD1 (6 bases). The germline CDR1 and CDR2 sequences are SGHNT and YYREEE (reference sequence). The CDR3 covers 14 residues. V was trimmed by 2 bases and J by 1 base, leaving 9 bases between them. DNA of the CDR3: TGTGCCAGCAGCTTTAAACAGGGGAACACTGAAGCTTTCTTT. Translated, it gives CASSFKQGNTEAFF.

The V call is TRBV24-1, the J call TRBJ2-2; D is ambiguous. The germline CDR1 and CDR2 sequences are KGHDR and SFDVKD. This CDR3 has 15 residues. V lost 0 bases, J lost 4 bases, and 8 bases lay in between. CDR3 loop: CATSDLPRGTGELFF. As DNA, the CDR3 is TGTGCCACCAGTGATTTGCCCAGAGGCACCGGGGAGCTGTTTTTT.

The chain combines TRBV5-6 with TRBJ1-2, with 7 bases fitting TRBD1. Germline CDR1 and CDR2: SGHDT and YYEEEE. This CDR3 region has 14 residues. After removal of 3 bases from V and 4 bases from J, the junction contained 6 bases not matched to a gene. The CDR3 DNA follows: TGTGCCAGCAGCTCCCTGACAGGGCGCTATGGCTACACCTTC. Translated, it gives CASSSLTGRYGYTF.

To note about this clone: The identical CDR3 is also encoded by other nucleotide sequences in the sample. The chain uses TRBV3-1 (or the pseudogene TRBV3-2) and TRBJ2-2; D may be TRBD1 (5 bases). This CDR3 has 13 residues. CDR1 and CDR2 from the germline V gene are LGHDT and YNNKEL (reference sequence). V shed 4 bases and J shed 5 bases, with 8 bases lying between them. In DNA form, the CDR3 reads TGTGCCAGCAGCCGCCAGGGTACCGGGGAGCTGTTTTTT. Translated, it gives CASSRQGTGELFF.

The genes are TRBV5-6 and TRBJ2-7, with D maybe TRBD2 (5 bases). The CDR3 extends over 13 amino acids. Per germline, CDR1 SGHDT and CDR2 YYEEEE. V lost 5 bases to trimming and J lost 3 bases, with 12 bases between them. As DNA, the CDR3 is TGTGCCAGCAGTCGAGGGCCCGACTACGAGCAGTACTTC. Amino acid sequence: CASSRGPDYEQYF.

The chain couples TRBV5-1 to TRBJ1-3; tentative D call: TRBD1 (5 bases). The V gene lost 6 bases and the J gene lost 0 bases, with 13 bases spanning the gap. Germline CDR1 and CDR2: SGHRS and YFSETQ. CDR3 length equals 15 residues. CDR3 DNA sequence: TGCGCCAGCACCCTGGGACTGAGCTCTGGAAACACCATATATTTT. Translation: CASTLGLSSGNTIYF.

The V and J genes are TRBV18 and TRBJ2-7; maybe TRBD1 (6 bases). CDR3 length: 15 residues. Germline V gene lookup returns CDR1 KGHSH and CDR2 LQKENI. The V end lost 5 bases, the J end lost 3 bases, and 17 bases lay between the germline ends. The CDR3 sequence: CASSSGIQGIYEQYF. The CDR3 region has the DNA TGTGCCAGCTCATCGGGAATTCAGGGGATCTACGAGCAGTACTTC.

The chain is built from TRBV15 and TRBJ2-2; weak D call: TRBD1 (6 bases). CDR1 LNHNV and CDR2 YYDKDF come from the germline V gene (reference sequence). V was trimmed by 3 bases and J by 7 bases, leaving 9 bases between them. This CDR3 region has 13 residues. The CDR3 spells CATSSQGFGELFF. CDR3 in DNA: TGTGCCACCAGCAGCCAGGGGTTCGGGGAGCTGTTTTTT.